What follows are 27 T cell receptor beta chains derived from one specimen sequenced in a study of blood T cell repertoires in COVID-19. Data came from immunoSEQ multiplex PCR; TCRdb stores just in-frame clones and leaves some out. There are 150,000 or so clones in the sample; roughly 89% occur only once, and 5% lies in the top ten. The sample comprised peripheral blood. The receptors stem from a human donor in a cohort sampled during active COVID-19.

This clone showed up just a few times. This chain links TRBV30 with TRBJ2-2; TRBD2 might be the D (5 bases). V shed 5 bases and J shed 1 base, with 11 bases lying between them. This CDR3 is built from 14 residues. From germline, CDR1 is GTSNPN and CDR2 SVGIG (reference sequence). The CDR3 DNA sequence: TGTGCCTGGCGGACTGCGGTGAACACCGGGGAGCTGTTTTTT. Its translation: CAWRTAVNTGELFF.

This rearrangement joins TRBV7-2 to TRBJ1-4; D gene unclear. The V gene's germline CDR1 is SGHTA and CDR2 FQGNSA. With 3 bases removed from V and 7 bases from J, the gap between germline ends came to 12 bases. This CDR3 is built from 14 residues. CDR3 region: CASSLGLLGEKLFF. In DNA form, the CDR3 reads TGTGCCAGCAGCTTGGGCCTGCTCGGTGAAAAACTGTTTTTT.

The gene calls are TRBV11-3 and TRBJ1-6; TRBD1 aligns across 7 bases. V shed 5 bases, J shed 14 bases, and the junction held 12 bases outside the gene matches. This CDR3 contains 14 residues. Germline CDR1 is SGHNT and CDR2 is YENEEA. The CDR3 DNA follows: TGTGCCAGCAGCCCCGACCCAGGGGGAGATGCCCTCCACTTT. Its protein product is CASSPDPGGDALHF.

The rearrangement uses TRBV7-2 and TRBJ2-7; D is perhaps TRBD2 (7 bases). Trimming left V 1 base short and J 5 bases short, with 15 bases between. Germline CDR1 is SGHTA and CDR2 is FQGNSA. CDR3 size: 15 residues. The CDR3 protein is CASSLVVGGQNEQYF. As DNA, the CDR3 is TGTGCCAGCAGCTTAGTGGTGGGGGGGCAGAACGAGCAGTACTTC.

The genes are TRBV19 and TRBJ1-2; D ambiguous. CDR3 length: 13 residues. CDR1 is LNHDA, CDR2 SQIVND, per germline (reference sequence). The germline V and J ends were trimmed by 7 bases and 5 bases, with 14 bases remaining between them. The CDR3 region is CASKRPFGYGYTF. CDR3 bases: TGTGCCAGTAAGAGGCCTTTTGGGTATGGCTACACCTTC.

Only a few counts were recorded for this clone. In the same sample, other DNA sequences code for this CDR3. The chain couples TRBV30 to TRBJ1-3, with D uncertain. The V and J ends lost 3 bases and 0 bases respectively, with 12 bases between them. Germline CDR1 GTSNPN, CDR2 SVGIG (reference sequence). The CDR3 consists of 15 residues. CDR3 nucleotides: TGTGCCTGGAGCCGTGACTCTGGCTCTGGAAACACCATATATTTT. This sequence encodes CAWSRDSGSGNTIYF.

The rearrangement links TRBV5-5 to TRBJ1-2; possibly TRBD1 for D (5 bases). The CDR3 covers 15 residues. Germline CDR1 is SGHKS and CDR2 is YYEKEE (reference sequence). Trimming removed 0 bases at V and 4 bases at J, with 13 bases between. For the CDR3, the DNA is TGTGCCAGCAGCTTGGTAGGGGTCCTAGTCTATGGCTACACCTTC. As protein: CASSLVGVLVYGYTF. The full variable domain, its missing parts supplied by reference TRBV5-5 and TRBJ1-2, is DAGVTQSPTHLIKTRGQQVTLRCSPISGHKSVSWYQQVLGQGPQFIFQYYEKEERGRGNFPDRFSARQFPNYSSELNVNALLLGDSALYLCASSLVGVLVYGYTFGSGTRLTVV.

Here the CDR3 reads CASRDPGTSSYEQYF. DNA of the CDR3: TGTGCCAGCAGGGATCCCGGGACTAGCTCCTACGAGCAGTACTTC. The J gene is TRBJ2-7, the V gene TRBV7-9, with 8 bases lining up with TRBD2. This CDR3 is built from 15 residues. The junction had 7 bases not matched to a gene; V was cut back by 6 bases and J by 0 bases. Per germline, CDR1 SEHNR and CDR2 FQNEAQ (reference sequence).

J is TRBJ2-7 and V is TRBV7-9, with a weak D call TRBD1 (5 bases). The CDR3 runs to 14 residues. Germline V gene data show CDR1 as SEHNR and CDR2 as FQNEAQ (reference sequence). V was pared by 0 bases and J by 2 bases, with 8 bases between. The chain's CDR3 is CASSLADRTYEQYF. The CDR3 DNA is TGTGCCAGCAGCTTAGCAGACAGAACCTACGAGCAGTACTTC.

The chain uses TRBV7-8 and TRBJ1-5, with TRBD1 matching over 7 bases. V lost 5 bases and J lost 0; bases outside the gene matches: 4. The CDR3 runs 15 residues. Germline assignment: CDR1 SGHVS and CDR2 FQNEAQ. CDR3 coding DNA: TGTGCCAGCAGCAGGGGGCCTAATAGCAATCAGCCCCAGCATTTT. It encodes CASSRGPNSNQPQHF. The full variable domain, its missing parts supplied by reference TRBV7-8 and TRBJ1-5, is GAGVSQSPRYKVAKRGQDVALRCDPISGHVSLFWYQQALGQGPEFLTYFQNEAQLDKSGLPSDRFFAERPEGSVSTLKIQRTQQEDSAVYLCASSRGPNSNQPQHFGDGTRLSIL.

This chain links TRBV6-6 with TRBJ2-3; 7 bases map to TRBD2. Germline CDR1 is MNHNY and CDR2 is SVGAGI (reference sequence). CDR3 size: 16 residues. The junction had 7 bases not matched to a gene; V was cut back by 2 bases and J by 2 bases. The CDR3 reads CASSYGLSGNTDTQYF. In nucleotides, the CDR3 is TGTGCCAGCAGTTACGGACTAAGCGGGAACACAGATACGCAGTATTTT.

The chain uses TRBV6-5 and TRBJ2-7; D is perhaps TRBD1 (6 bases). The CDR3 runs 13 residues. Germline CDR1 MNHEY, CDR2 SVGAGI. The germline V and J ends were trimmed by 8 bases and 2 bases, with 13 bases remaining between them. This CDR3 reads CASHPDSPYEQYF. The CDR3 DNA reads TGTGCCAGCCACCCGGACAGTCCCTACGAGCAGTACTTC.

V gene TRBV7-6 combines with J gene TRBJ2-5, with TRBD2 matching 11 bases. V shed 2 bases, J shed 0 bases, and the junction held 5 bases outside the gene matches. The germline CDR1 and CDR2 sequences are SGHVS and FNYEAQ. The CDR3 sequence is 17 residues long. The CDR3 here is CASSLRLAGSNQETQYF. The CDR3 nucleotides read TGTGCCAGCAGCTTAAGACTAGCGGGATCTAACCAAGAGACCCAGTACTTC.

The CDR3 loop reads CASSPSGSSYNEQFF. CDR3 nucleotides: TGTGCCAGCAGCCCTAGCGGGAGCTCCTACAATGAGCAGTTCTTC. The chain combines TRBV7-3 with TRBJ2-1, with 10 bases that match TRBD2. Trimming took 5 bases from V and 0 from J; bases not matched to a gene: 1. CDR1 and CDR2 (germline): SGHTA, FQGTGA. The CDR3 is made up of 15 amino acids.

The chain links TRBV11-3 to TRBJ2-7; 7 positions agree with TRBD1. Germline V lookup: CDR1 SGHNT, CDR2 YENEEA. V was pared by 7 bases and J by 0 bases, with 9 bases of the junction left unmatched. The CDR3 runs to 15 residues. The CDR3 DNA is TGTGCCAGCACCGCCCTGACAGGGCCCTCCTACGAGCAGTACTTC. Protein sequence: CASTALTGPSYEQYF.

This sequence joins TRBV9 and TRBJ2-7; D ambiguous. Trimming removed 4 bases from V and 2 bases from J, with 16 bases in between. The CDR3 contains 15 residues. Germline CDR1 reads SGDLS; CDR2 reads YYNGEE. CDR3 residues: CASSRALVGPYEQYF. CDR3 in DNA: TGTGCCAGCAGCCGTGCCCTGGTGGGCCCCTACGAGCAGTACTTC.

CDR3 nucleotide sequence: TGTGCCAGCAGTCTGCCCGGGACATTAAATGAAAAACTGTTTTTT. This encodes CASSLPGTLNEKLFF. The chain combines TRBV28 with TRBJ1-4; possible D gene TRBD1, 6 bases. Trimming removed 5 bases at V and 5 bases at J, with 15 bases between. Germline-derived CDR1 and CDR2 are MDHEN and SYDVKM. The CDR3 has 15 amino acids.

The chain has TRBV29-1 and TRBJ2-5; TRBD1 matches at 11 bases. The CDR3 runs 12 residues. The V gene's germline CDR1 is SQVTM and CDR2 ANQGSEA. CDR3 in amino acids: CSVDRGPETQYF. Here the CDR3 DNA reads TGCAGTGTGGACAGGGGGCCAGAGACCCAGTACTTC.

V and J are TRBV7-9 and TRBJ2-7; D is perhaps TRBD2 (6 bases). With 0 bases removed from V and 5 bases from J, the gap between germline ends came to 8 bases. CDR3 size: 13 residues. CDR1 and CDR2 from the germline V gene are SEHNR and FQNEAQ (reference sequence). CDR3 sequence (DNA): TGTGCCAGCAGCTTAGCGGGCGGGGACGAGCAGTACTTC. This encodes CASSLAGGDEQYF.

This chain connects TRBV7-8 to TRBJ2-7; weak D call: TRBD1 (5 bases). This CDR3 has 13 residues. CDR1 and CDR2 from the germline V gene are SGHVS and FQNEAQ. CDR3: CASKGAVTYEQYF. The DNA for the CDR3 is TGTGCATCGAAAGGGGCGGTGACCTACGAGCAGTACTTC.

V gene TRBV6-6 combines with J gene TRBJ1-1; D ambiguous. V gave up 5 bases and J gave up 1 base, with 17 bases separating them. Germline V gene sequence: CDR1 MNHNY, CDR2 SVGAGI (reference sequence). The CDR3 has 16 residues. CDR3 sequence (DNA): TGTGCCAGCAGTCCGTCAGCAAGCGCAGCGAACACTGAAGCTTTCTTT. This codes for CASSPSASAANTEAFF.

The rearrangement joins TRBV27 to TRBJ2-7, with TRBD1 matching 9 bases. This CDR3 contains 19 residues. V gave up 0 bases and J gave up 5 bases; unmatched junction bases: 17. The germline V gene has CDR1 MNHEY and CDR2 SMNVEV (reference sequence). In DNA form, the CDR3 reads TGTGCCAGCAGTTTATCGCGACCTGCGGGACAGGGAATCGTGCACGAGCAGTACTTC. This codes for CASSLSRPAGQGIVHEQYF.

The J gene is TRBJ2-1, the V gene TRBV2; D perhaps matches TRBD1 (5 bases). There are 14 residues in the CDR3. From germline, CDR1 is SNHLY and CDR2 FYNNEI. The V gene lost 6 bases and the J gene lost 14 bases, with 23 bases spanning the gap. DNA of the CDR3: TGTGCCAGCAGCGTAGTAGGTCTCCCAGGGAAGAAGTTCTTC. Translated: CASSVVGLPGKKFF.

The chain employs TRBV6-5 and TRBJ2-3, with D unclear. This CDR3 is built from 11 residues. The ends were cut back, 4 bases at V and 4 bases at J, with 3 bases in the middle. Germline lookup yields CDR1 MNHEY and CDR2 SVGAGI. Written as DNA, the CDR3 is TGTGCCAGCAGTTCGTCAGATACGCAGTATTTT. As protein: CASSSSDTQYF.

This clone has only a few counts. The V and J genes are TRBV11-3 and TRBJ2-2, with 10 nucleotides matching TRBD1. The CDR3 is 16 amino acids. CDR1 SGHNT and CDR2 YENEEA come from the germline V gene. V was pared by 4 bases and J by 5 bases, with 7 bases of the junction left unmatched. CDR3 DNA sequence: TGTGCCAGCAGCTCACGACAGGGGGCGAGAACCGGGGAGCTGTTTTTT. It encodes CASSSRQGARTGELFF.

The rearrangement links TRBV25-1 to TRBJ1-1, with D perhaps TRBD1 (6 bases). The CDR3 spans 12 residues. V was pared by 8 bases and J by 5 bases, with 12 bases between. CDR1 MGHDK and CDR2 SYGVNS come from the germline V gene. The CDR3 is CASGGQGTEAFF. The CDR3 nucleotides are TGTGCCAGCGGGGGACAAGGGACTGAAGCTTTCTTT.

This sequence joins TRBV7-9 and TRBJ2-5, with D possibly being TRBD2 (6 bases). The CDR3 is 13 amino acids. V was pared by 2 bases and J by 5 bases, with 9 bases between. Germline CDR1 reads SEHNR; CDR2 reads FQNEAQ (reference sequence). This CDR3 is CASSLSGRETQYF. DNA for the CDR3: TGTGCCAGCAGCTTATCGGGGAGGGAGACCCAGTACTTC.